This passage covers 17 T cell receptor beta chains from one sample sequenced in a study of blood T cells in healthy people across ages. A second PCR, run for roughly 7 to 11 cycles, used a sample-barcoded 5' primer plus a J-beta primer mix. One entry per CDR3 protein, called by TCRdb with MiXCR from the 5' RACE reads. This table holds some 800,000 distinct CDR3 sequences, about 25% found once. These data also formed part of another study, on T cells of mothers and their children.

What was sequenced was blood. The receptors were sampled from a boy aged 5 to 17 in good health.

The chain employs TRBV9 and TRBJ1-1, with a possible D match to TRBD1 (5 bases). Deletions cut 4 bases from V and 5 bases from J, with 12 bases between. Germline V gene sequence: CDR1 SGDLS, CDR2 YYNGEE. CDR3 size: 13 residues. The DNA of the CDR3 is TGTGCCAGCAGCCATGGGGGGGGAACTGAAGCTTTCTTT. Amino acids: CASSHGGGTEAFF. Looking up the rest from reference TRBV9 and TRBJ1-1 gives the full variable domain: DSGVTQTPKHLITATGQRVTLRCSPRSGDLSVYWYQQSLDQGLQFLIQYYNGEERAKGNILERFSAQQFPDLHSELNLSSLELGDSALYFCASSHGGGTEAFFGQGTRLTVV.

With regard to this clonotype: Lacking the conserved final phenylalanine or tryptophan, this CDR3 likely reflects a read error. This chain links TRBV5-6 with TRBJ1-5; 9 bases map to TRBD1. The CDR3 extends over 14 amino acids. The V and J ends lost 2 bases and 7 bases, in that order; junction bases with no gene match: 4. From germline, CDR1 is SGHDT and CDR2 YYEEEE. The CDR3 here is CASSLGDRAQPQHL. The DNA for the CDR3 is TGTGCCAGCAGCTTAGGGGACAGGGCACAGCCCCAGCATCTT.

Concerning this clonotype: This may come from a read error, since a much larger clone is one base off. The rearrangement uses TRBV6-6 and TRBJ1-2; 8 nucleotides agree with TRBD1. This CDR3 is built from 13 residues. Germline V lookup: CDR1 MNHNY, CDR2 SVGAGI (reference sequence). The ends lost 5 bases at V and 7 bases at J; junction bases unmatched: 6. CDR3 bases: TGTGCCAGCAGTCGGACAGGGCTCTGTGGCTACACCTTC. Its translation is CASSRTGLCGYTF.

This rearrangement joins TRBV5-6 to TRBJ2-5; the D gene is possibly TRBD2 (5 bases). The J call may be incorrect, as the DNA end agrees better with TRBJ2-1. The CDR3 totals 12 residues. Germline lookup yields CDR1 SGHDT and CDR2 YYEEEE. CDR3 sequence (DNA): TGTGCCAGCAGCTCACTAGTCTATGAGCAGTTCTTC. As protein: CASSSLVYEQFF.

The table lists this clonotype with a few counts. The rearrangement joins TRBV5-1 to TRBJ2-7; possibly TRBD1 for D (5 bases). CDR3 length: 17 residues. V lost 0 bases to trimming and J lost 3 bases, with 19 bases between them. Germline CDR1 and CDR2: SGHRS and YFSETQ. CDR3 sequence (DNA): TGCGCCAGCAGCTTGGTAGTACAGGACCAATTTTTCTACGAGCAGTACTTC. Encoded protein: CASSLVVQDQFFYEQYF.

This clonotype was seen a handful of times. The chain is built from TRBV6-2 or TRBV6-3 and TRBJ2-7, with 11 bases that match TRBD1. With 7 bases clipped from V and 3 bases from J, the junction kept 14 bases outside the gene matches. CDR1 MNHEY and CDR2 SVGEGT come from the germline V gene. The CDR3 contains 17 residues. The CDR3 DNA is TGTGCCAGCAAAGGACAGGGGGCCAGCGGGAGCATCTACGAGCAGTACTTC. Residues: CASKGQGASGSIYEQYF.

This clonotype was seen more than once but under ten times. One end of the junction varies from germline; a read error may be responsible. The chain recombines TRBV5-1 with TRBJ1-1, with a weak D call TRBD1 (5 bases). CDR1 and CDR2 (germline): SGHRS, YFSETQ. This CDR3 has 18 residues. The DNA for the CDR3 is TGCGCCAGCAGCGCCCCGAGAACTGGGACGGCTATAAACATTGAAGCTTTCTTT. Protein: CASSAPRTGTAINIEAFF.

This clonotype has more than one count but fewer than ten. This sequence joins TRBV27 and TRBJ2-1; 7 bases align to TRBD2. CDR1 MNHEY and CDR2 SMNVEV come from the germline V gene (reference sequence). The trim removed 4 bases at V and 8 bases at J, leaving 8 bases unmatched. The CDR3 runs 14 residues. The DNA for the CDR3 is TGTGCCAGCAGTTCGGGACTATTGGGCCATGAGCAGTTCTTC. This gives the protein CASSSGLLGHEQFF.

The rearrangement uses TRBV5-1 and TRBJ1-2; no definite D call. Germline V gene data show CDR1 as SGHRS and CDR2 as YFSETQ. Trimming cost V 1 base and J 2 bases, with 9 bases left between them. The CDR3 consists of 14 residues. The CDR3 loop is CASSLTSVNYGYTF. The CDR3 DNA reads as TGCGCCAGCAGCTTGACATCCGTAAACTATGGCTACACCTTC.

This clonotype was detected a few times. The rearrangement links TRBV14 to TRBJ1-2; the D is unclear. CDR3 length: 15 amino acids. Trimming cost V 4 bases and J 4 bases, with 16 bases left between them. Germline V gene lookup returns CDR1 SGHDN and CDR2 FVKESK. The CDR3 DNA reads as TGTGCCAGCAGCCCGGTAGCAAGCTCTGCCTATGGCTACACCTTC. It encodes CASSPVASSAYGYTF. The full variable domain, its missing parts supplied by reference TRBV14 and TRBJ1-2, is EAGVTQFPSHSVIEKGQTVTLRCDPISGHDNLYWYRRVMGKEIKFLLHFVKESKQDESGMPNNRFLAERTGGTYSTLKVQPAELEDSGVYFCASSPVASSAYGYTFGSGTRLTVV.

A few counts support this clonotype. This rearrangement joins TRBV27 to TRBJ1-4; 7 bases are a match to TRBD1. This CDR3 region has 15 residues. V lost 5 bases, J lost 8 bases, and 11 bases stayed unmatched. The germline V gene encodes CDR1 MNHEY and CDR2 SMNVEV (reference sequence). For the CDR3, the DNA is TGTGCCAGCAGTCAAGACCGGGACAGTACGGAAAAACTGTTTTTT. This encodes CASSQDRDSTEKLFF.

This clonotype showed up just a few times. DNA for the CDR3: TGTGCCAGCAGCTCTTACAAACCGGGACTAGCATTGGAGACCCAGTACTTC. Encoded protein: CASSSYKPGLALETQYF. The chain carries TRBV7-2 and TRBJ2-5; 9 bases align to TRBD2. The V gene's germline CDR1 is SGHTA and CDR2 FQGNSA. Germline trimming cut 4 bases from V and 5 bases from J; bases unmatched to any gene: 14. The CDR3 sequence is 17 residues long.

This chain links TRBV6-2 or TRBV6-3 with TRBJ1-2; D is perhaps TRBD1 (6 bases). Trimming removed 7 bases at V and 0 bases at J, with 12 bases between. CDR1 is MNHEY, CDR2 SVGEGT, per germline. The CDR3 covers 14 residues. Here the CDR3 DNA reads TGTGCCAGCACCAAGGACAGTTCTAACTATGGCTACACCTTC. Encoded protein: CASTKDSSNYGYTF.

This chain joins TRBV3-1 and TRBJ1-6, with TRBD1 as a possible D gene (6 bases). The CDR3 loop spans 15 amino acids. Trimming stripped 4 bases from V and 10 bases from J, with 17 bases between. From germline, CDR1 is LGHDT and CDR2 YNNKEL (reference sequence). For the CDR3, the DNA is TGTGCCAGCAGCCCCCGGGGGCGGGTCGGGTCACCCCTCCACTTT. It translates to CASSPRGRVGSPLHF.

The chain links TRBV29-1 to TRBJ2-7; 8 bases fit TRBD1. CDR1 is SQVTM, CDR2 ANQGSEA, per germline. This CDR3 has 13 amino acids. V lost 5 bases to trimming and J lost 2 bases; unmatched junction nucleotides: 5. The CDR3: CSVPGQGTYEQYF. In DNA, the CDR3 is TGCAGCGTTCCCGGACAGGGTACCTACGAGCAGTACTTC.

In its sample, this clonotype was seen a few times. J is TRBJ2-1 and V is TRBV7-2, with a weak D call TRBD1 (8 bases). Trimming took 5 bases from V and 7 from J, leaving 18 bases between them. CDR3 size: 15 residues. Germline CDR1 is SGHTA and CDR2 is FQGNSA. CDR3 in amino acids: CASSARTGRVNEQFF. CDR3 bases: TGTGCCAGCAGCGCGCGGACAGGGAGGGTAAATGAGCAGTTCTTC.

This clonotype was counted ten times or more. The rearrangement joins TRBV4-1 to TRBJ2-1, with D possibly TRBD2 on 6 matching bases. CDR1 and CDR2 (germline): MGHRA, YSYEKL. V was trimmed by 3 bases and J by 0 bases, leaving 6 bases between them. This CDR3 comprises 14 residues. The CDR3 protein is CASSHGGSYNEQFF. The CDR3 coding sequence is TGCGCCAGCAGCCACGGGGGCTCCTACAATGAGCAGTTCTTC.